A selection of T cell receptor beta chains follows, all from one sample in a study of glioma-infiltrating T cells. A single record per CDR3 protein comes from TCRdb applying MiXCR to the multiplex PCR reads. Here the sample spans fewer than 250,000 distinct CDR3 sequences, roughly 32% being singletons. Sequenced sample: glioma tissue, nonneoplastic brain tissue, or PBMCs (not recorded which). These TCRs come from a human donor with low-grade glioma or glioblastoma, undergoing nonglioma brain surgery, or in good health (not recorded which). Both conserved end residues are part of each CDR3. Fields, in order: clone size, V gene, CDR3 protein. Part of the rows lack a size; the others show once, few, many or a class for expanded clones.

abundance: .
v_gene: TRBV24-1
CDR3aa: CATSDFRESVDNEQLF

abundance: many
v_gene: TRBV7-2
CDR3aa: CASSSAPSADTDTQYF

abundance: .
v_gene: TRBV30
CDR3aa: CACQGAFFGKLFF

abundance: many
v_gene: TRBV5-5
CDR3aa: CASSTRSNQPQHF

abundance: many
v_gene: TRBV6-1
CDR3aa: CASSSTRTVQETQYF

abundance: many
v_gene: TRBV6-2/TRBV6-3
CDR3aa: CASSYSMGAGRNTGELFF

abundance: many
v_gene: TRBV4-3
CDR3aa: CASSLYQLANEQFF

abundance: .
v_gene: TRBV10-3
CDR3aa: CAISESVDGRAKETQYF

abundance: .
v_gene: TRBV20-1
CDR3aa: CSARLAGGGEQYF

abundance: many
v_gene: TRBV27
CDR3aa: CASSRWDPDTQYF

abundance: many
v_gene: TRBV6-2/TRBV6-3
CDR3aa: CASRQGNTGELFF

abundance: .
v_gene: TRBV28
CDR3aa: CASKMEHRNSGNTIYF

abundance: few
v_gene: TRBV11-2
CDR3aa: CASSSGTMNTGELFF

abundance: .
v_gene: TRBV11-1
CDR3aa: CASSRRGTYGYTF

abundance: few
v_gene: TRBV6-6
CDR3aa: CASSYGTGVGAFF

abundance: many
v_gene: TRBV11-1
CDR3aa: CASSKGLAGREQYF

abundance: few
v_gene: TRBV5-4
CDR3aa: CASSLPDRDTDTQYF

abundance: .
v_gene: TRBV9
CDR3aa: CASSVGTSFETQYF

abundance: many
v_gene: TRBV6-4
CDR3aa: CASSDGQENSPLHF

abundance: many
v_gene: TRBV4-3
CDR3aa: CASSQEQADTEAFF

abundance: .
v_gene: TRBV12-3/TRBV12-4
CDR3aa: CASRSGGSPYEQYF

abundance: many
v_gene: TRBV6-5
CDR3aa: CASSYTAGERETQYF

abundance: .
v_gene: TRBV5-4
CDR3aa: CASSLPGQGANTQYF

abundance: many
v_gene: TRBV5-1
CDR3aa: CASSLEGRGPGYTF

abundance: many
v_gene: TRBV18
CDR3aa: CASSTTGGPGNTIYF

abundance: .
v_gene: TRBV7-7
CDR3aa: CASSRSGTGETQYF

abundance: many
v_gene: TRBV2
CDR3aa: CASSDLAGSSDTQYF